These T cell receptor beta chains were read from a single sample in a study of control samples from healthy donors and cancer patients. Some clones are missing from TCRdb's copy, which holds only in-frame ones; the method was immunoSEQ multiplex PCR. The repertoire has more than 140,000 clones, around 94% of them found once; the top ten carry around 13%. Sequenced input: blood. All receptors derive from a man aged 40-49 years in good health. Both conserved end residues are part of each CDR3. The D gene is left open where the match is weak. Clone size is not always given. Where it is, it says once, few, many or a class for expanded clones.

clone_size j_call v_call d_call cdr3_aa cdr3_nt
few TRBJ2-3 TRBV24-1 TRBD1 CATSLGGETGGTDTQYF TGTGCCACCAGCCTAGGGGGAGAGACAGGGGGTACAGATACGCAGTATTTT
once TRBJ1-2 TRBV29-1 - CSVDVGGRHTF TGCAGCGTTGATGTGGGGGGTCGGCACACCTTC
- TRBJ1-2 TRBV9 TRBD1 CASSTEGGGNYGYTF TGTGCCAGCAGCACCGAAGGAGGGGGCAACTATGGCTACACCTTC
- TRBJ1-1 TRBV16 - CASSLSLSGMNTEAFF TGTGCCAGCAGCCTAAGCCTATCCGGGATGAACACTGAAGCTTTCTTT
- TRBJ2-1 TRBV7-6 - CASSPPGGGTNEQFF TGTGCCAGCAGCCCTCCCGGAGGGGGAACCAATGAGCAGTTCTTC
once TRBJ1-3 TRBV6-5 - CASSYSSQGPGNTIYF TGTGCCAGCAGTTACTCGAGTCAGGGACCTGGAAACACCATATATTTT
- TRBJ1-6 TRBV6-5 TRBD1 CASRIFDRENSPLHF TGTGCCAGCAGAATCTTTGACAGGGAGAATTCACCCCTCCACTTT
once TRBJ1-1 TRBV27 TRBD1 CASSRRTGEGNTEAFF TGTGCCAGCAGCCGTAGGACAGGGGAAGGGAACACTGAAGCTTTCTTT
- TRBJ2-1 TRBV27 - CASGRIGTDNEQFF TGTGCCAGCGGTCGAATCGGGACGGACAATGAGCAGTTCTTC
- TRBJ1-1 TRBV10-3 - CAISERGEAFF TGTGCCATCAGTGAAAGAGGGGAAGCTTTCTTT